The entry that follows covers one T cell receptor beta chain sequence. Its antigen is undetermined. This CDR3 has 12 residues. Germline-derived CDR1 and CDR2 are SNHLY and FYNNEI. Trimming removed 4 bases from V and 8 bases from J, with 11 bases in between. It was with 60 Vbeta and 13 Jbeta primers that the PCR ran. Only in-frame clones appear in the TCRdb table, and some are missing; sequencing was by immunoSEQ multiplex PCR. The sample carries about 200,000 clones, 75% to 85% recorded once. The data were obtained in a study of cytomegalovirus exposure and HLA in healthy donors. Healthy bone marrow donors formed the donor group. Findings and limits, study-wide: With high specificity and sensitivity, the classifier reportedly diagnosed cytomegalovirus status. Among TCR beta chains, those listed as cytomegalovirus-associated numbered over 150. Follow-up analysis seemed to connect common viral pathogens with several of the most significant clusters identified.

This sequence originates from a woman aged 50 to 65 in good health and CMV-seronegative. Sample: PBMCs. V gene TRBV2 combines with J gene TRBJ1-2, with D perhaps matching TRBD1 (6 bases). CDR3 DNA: TGTGCCAGCAGTGTTGGGGGCCGGGGCTACACCTTC. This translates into CASSVGGRGYTF.